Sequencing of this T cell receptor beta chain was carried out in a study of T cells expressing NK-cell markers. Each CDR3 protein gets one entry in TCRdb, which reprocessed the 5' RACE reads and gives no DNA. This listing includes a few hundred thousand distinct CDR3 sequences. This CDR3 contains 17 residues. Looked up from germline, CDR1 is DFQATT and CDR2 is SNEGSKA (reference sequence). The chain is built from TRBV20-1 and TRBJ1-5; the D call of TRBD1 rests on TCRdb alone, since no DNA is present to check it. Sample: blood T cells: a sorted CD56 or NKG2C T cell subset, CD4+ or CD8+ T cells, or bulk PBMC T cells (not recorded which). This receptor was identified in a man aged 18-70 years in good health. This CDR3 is CSARNPTGRGSNQPQHF.